This entry lists 12 T cell receptor beta chains sequenced from one sample in a study of PD-L1 blockade in urothelial cancer (dated 2017 in TCRdb). Library creation used the immunoSEQ multiplex PCR assay. TCRdb mirrors the immuneACCESS table, restricted to in-frame sequences. Some clones are absent from its copies; in checked studies, under half trace to an unresolved V gene, and the reason for the others is unknown. This sample gives around 49,000 clones in total; around 82% of them show up just once. 13% of the sample belongs to the ten largest clones. The sample's time point, from its label and the paper: peripheral blood 6 weeks after treatment start. Sequences were derived from PBMCs, sampled around atezolizumab (anti-PD-L1) treatment. These receptors originate from a man aged 60 to 75 with urothelial cancer.

The gene calls are TRBV14 and TRBJ2-5; D might be TRBD1 (6 bases). Germline-derived CDR1 and CDR2 are SGHDN and FVKESK. The CDR3 is 14 amino acids. Trimming removed 3 bases from V and 5 bases from J, with 13 bases in between. CDR3 coding DNA: TGTGCCAGCAGCCAGATTCAGGGGAAGGAGACCCAGTACTTC. Translating it yields CASSQIQGKETQYF.

V is TRBV30 and J is TRBJ2-5, with 12 nucleotides matching TRBD2. Germline V gene data show CDR1 as GTSNPN and CDR2 as SVGIG (reference sequence). V dropped 2 bases and J dropped 5; count of bases not matched to a gene: 6. The CDR3 has 15 amino acids. The CDR3 here is CAWSPLAGGRETQYF. The CDR3 DNA reads as TGTGCCTGGAGTCCGCTAGCGGGAGGGCGTGAGACCCAGTACTTC.

The V gene is TRBV5-6, the J gene TRBJ2-7; 8 bases align to TRBD2. V lost 4 bases and J lost 2; bases outside the gene matches: 11. The germline gives CDR1 SGHDT, CDR2 YYEEEE. The CDR3 extends over 16 amino acids. DNA of the CDR3: TGTGCCAGCAGCCCCAGAGGAAGCGGGGGACCCTACGAGCAGTACTTC. Protein sequence: CASSPRGSGGPYEQYF. Combining the CDR3 with reference TRBV5-6 and TRBJ2-7 gives the whole variable domain DAGVTQSPTHLIKTRGQQVTLRCSPKSGHDTVSWYQQALGQGPQFIFQYYEEEERQRGNFPDRFSGHQFPNYSSELNVNALLLGDSALYLCASSPRGSGGPYEQYFGPGTRLTVT.

The V and J genes are TRBV9 and TRBJ2-3; 9 nucleotides line up with TRBD2. CDR1 SGDLS and CDR2 YYNGEE come from the germline V gene. Losses at the gene ends were 6 bases for V and 2 bases for J; bases not matched to a gene: 4. The CDR3 spans 14 residues. The DNA of the CDR3 is TGTGCCAGCACCCCGGGACTAGCCACAGATACGCAGTATTTT. As protein: CASTPGLATDTQYF.

The chain links TRBV7-8 to TRBJ2-7; perhaps TRBD2 as D (7 bases). Germline loops: CDR1 SGHVS, CDR2 FQNEAQ. This CDR3 has 14 amino acids. V was shortened by 5 bases and J by 6 bases, with 17 bases between the two germline ends. Written as DNA, the CDR3 is TGTGCCAGCAGCCCTACCGGGGGGCCTCTCGAGCAGTACTTC. Translation gives CASSPTGGPLEQYF.

The genes are TRBV19 and TRBJ1-1; no firm D call. Trimming pared 5 bases from V and 2 bases from J, leaving 15 bases between. The CDR3 runs to 15 residues. Germline V lookup: CDR1 LNHDA, CDR2 SQIVND (reference sequence). The DNA for the CDR3 is TGTGCCAGTAGTGATCGAGGGAACTCCAACACTGAAGCTTTCTTT. This translates into CASSDRGNSNTEAFF.

This chain links TRBV6-1 with TRBJ2-1, with a weak D call TRBD2 (6 bases). The CDR3 has 18 residues. V lost 1 base and J lost 3, with 19 bases in between. Per germline, CDR1 MNHNS and CDR2 SASEGT. Written as DNA, the CDR3 is TGTGCCAGCAGTGAAGGGTGGGCTGGGACTTCGTTCTACAATGAGCAGTTCTTC. This sequence encodes CASSEGWAGTSFYNEQFF.

This clone was seen a single time. The CDR3 protein is CAISEPGQGMQAFF. DNA for the CDR3: TGTGCCATCAGCGAACCGGGACAAGGAATGCAAGCTTTCTTT. This sequence joins TRBV10-3 and TRBJ1-1; a weak D match, TRBD1 (6 bases). V was shortened by 6 bases and J by 9 bases, with 20 bases between the two germline ends. The CDR3 is 14 amino acids. CDR1 ENHRY and CDR2 SYGVKD come from the germline V gene.

V and J are TRBV5-6 and TRBJ2-1; D gene uncertain. The CDR3 runs to 16 residues. Trimming pared 6 bases from V and 0 bases from J, leaving 16 bases between. Germline V gene lookup returns CDR1 SGHDT and CDR2 YYEEEE. CDR3 in amino acids: CASTQAHSGSYNEQFF. The CDR3 DNA reads as TGTGCCAGCACCCAGGCCCACTCCGGCTCCTACAATGAGCAGTTCTTC. Full variable domain (remainder filled in from reference TRBV5-6 and TRBJ2-1): DAGVTQSPTHLIKTRGQQVTLRCSPKSGHDTVSWYQQALGQGPQFIFQYYEEEERQRGNFPDRFSGHQFPNYSSELNVNALLLGDSALYLCASTQAHSGSYNEQFFGPGTRLTVL.

The chain uses TRBV6-4 and TRBJ1-2, with D tentatively TRBD1 (5 bases). This CDR3 is 14 amino acids long. CDR1 and CDR2 from the germline V gene are MRHNA and SNTAGT. Trimming removed 6 bases at V and 2 bases at J, with 13 bases between. CDR3 sequence: CASSSNGGNYGYTF. The CDR3, as DNA: TGTGCCAGCAGCTCCAACGGGGGGAACTATGGCTACACCTTC.

Worth noting for this clone: This CDR3 is also generated by other DNA sequences in the sample. The chain combines TRBV19 with TRBJ1-1; D possibly corresponds to TRBD1 (5 bases). In germline, CDR1 is LNHDA, CDR2 SQIVND (reference sequence). The CDR3 runs 12 residues. V gave up 8 bases and J gave up 7 bases, with 14 bases separating them. CDR3 amino acids: CASGERQIEAFF. The CDR3 DNA sequence: TGTGCCAGTGGCGAAAGACAGATTGAAGCTTTCTTT.

The chain combines TRBV5-4 with TRBJ2-3, with 7 bases that match TRBD2. V shed 1 base and J 0 bases; nucleotides not matched to a gene: 5. CDR1 is SGHNT, CDR2 YYREEE, per germline (reference sequence). The CDR3 spans 16 residues. The CDR3 here is CASSLSSGASTDTQYF. CDR3 nucleotide sequence: TGTGCCAGCAGCTTGTCTAGCGGTGCTAGCACAGATACGCAGTATTTT.